One and the same sample provided the 4 T cell receptor beta chains below, sequenced in a study of neurological immune-mediated disorders (dated by TCRdb to the late 2010s). Receptors were amplified or captured by 5' RACE. The instrument given in TCRdb is Illumina HiSeq 2500. Starting from the raw public reads, TCRdb applied fastp trimming at Q25, assembled clones with MiXCR and retained in-frame beta chains. Each entry is one CDR3 protein sequence, shown with its most common DNA and genes. A total of 55,000 to 70,000 distinct CDR3 sequences appear in this sample, roughly 4.8% of them only once. Of the sample, approximately 3.5% falls within the top ten clones. Material for sequencing was PBMCs. These receptors originate from a woman aged 50 to 60 with multiple sclerosis.

This clonotype was picked up a small number of times. This chain connects TRBV20-1 to TRBJ1-1; no clear D. V was trimmed by 5 bases and J by 6 bases, leaving 16 bases between them. Germline V lookup: CDR1 DFQATT, CDR2 SNEGSKA (reference sequence). The CDR3 length is 13 residues. The CDR3 is CSALDMRVPEAFF. The DNA for the CDR3 is TGCAGTGCTCTCGACATGAGAGTCCCTGAAGCTTTCTTT.

This clonotype has at least ten counts. An end of the junction differs from the germline gene, which may be a read error. The gene calls are TRBV27 and TRBJ1-5; TRBD1 might be the D (5 bases). CDR1 MNHEY and CDR2 SMNVEV come from the germline V gene (reference sequence). The CDR3 has 15 amino acids. This chain's CDR3 is CASSLNWGEGQPQNF. The CDR3 coding sequence is TGTGCCAGCAGTTTAAATTGGGGGGAGGGTCAGCCCCAGAATTTT.

This clonotype was counted at least ten times. The chain is built from TRBV10-3 and TRBJ2-3; D unresolved. CDR3 length: 13 residues. The V end was cut by 2 bases, the J end by 2 bases, with 5 bases between. Looked up from germline, CDR1 is ENHRY and CDR2 is SYGVKD. In DNA form, the CDR3 reads TGTGCCATCAGTGAGATCAACACAGATACGCAGTATTTT. Protein: CAISEINTDTQYF.

The table lists this clonotype with many counts. This chain uses TRBV27 with TRBJ2-5; D remains unclear. The CDR3 spans 13 residues. Per germline, CDR1 MNHEY and CDR2 SMNVEV (reference sequence). Trimming left V 5 bases short and J 2 bases short, with 9 bases between. The CDR3 nucleotides are TGTGCCAGCAGTCCATTTTCTCAAGAGACCCAGTACTTC. Translating it yields CASSPFSQETQYF.